This T cell receptor (beta chain) is from a study of T cells in narcolepsy. Study in general: Donors had narcolepsy type 1 or type 2, or were healthy controls.

This clone was detected only once. Its antigen is unidentified. General study results and limits: Autoreactive HCRT-specific and TRIB2-specific clonotypes were marked in same-patient CSF-versus-blood CD4+ comparisons. Blood of same and different patients, but not healthy controls, reportedly held recurring autoreactive clonotypes. In some patient and control memory CD4+ samples, autoreactive clones were absent.

The CDR3 spans 16 residues. V dropped 5 bases and J dropped 2; count of bases not matched to a gene: 5. Germline CDR1 is SGHTA and CDR2 is FQGTGA. TCRdb keeps only in-frame clones here, not all; method: immunoSEQ multiplex PCR. The sample carries just over 20,000 clones, just over 90% recorded once. This clonotype was obtained from a human donor with narcolepsy. The sample consisted of CD45RA- memory CD4+ T cells from PBMCs. The chain has TRBV7-3 and TRBJ2-2; TRBD1 aligns across 10 bases. CDR3 region: CASSRGTGANTGELFF. The CDR3 nucleotides are TGTGCCAGCAGCAGGGGGACAGGGGCTAACACCGGGGAGCTGTTTTTT.